The 32 T cell receptor beta chains given below trace back to one sample, sequenced in a study of technical replicates of blood from several donors. Clones were read by immunoSEQ multiplex PCR, and TCRdb kept only the in-frame ones, dropping some. The sample includes roughly 70,000 clones, roughly nine tenths of them seen just once. Input material: PBMCs. The receptors derive from a human donor in good health. Some clones in this sample may be carry-over from other donors' samples.

Ten or more counts support this clone. The chain joins TRBV5-1 to TRBJ2-1; 7 nucleotides align to TRBD1. The CDR3 runs 14 residues. The V gene's germline CDR1 is SGHRS and CDR2 YFSETQ. V lost 5 bases and J lost 4; bases outside the gene matches: 6. The CDR3 reads CASSAAGGYNEQFF. CDR3 nucleotide sequence: TGCGCCAGCAGTGCTGCAGGGGGTTACAATGAGCAGTTCTTC.

The chain is built from TRBV7-2 and TRBJ2-1, with no clear D. Trimming removed 0 bases from V and 2 bases from J, with 11 bases in between. The CDR3 length is 16 residues. CDR1 is SGHTA, CDR2 FQGNSA, per germline. DNA for the CDR3: TGTGCCAGCAGCTTAGCGGTGGGCTTGCCCTACAATGAGCAGTTCTTC. It is translated as CASSLAVGLPYNEQFF.

The V call is TRBV30, the J call TRBJ1-2; D is undetermined. The CDR3 is 14 amino acids. Germline CDR1 GTSNPN, CDR2 SVGIG (reference sequence). Trimming stripped 0 bases from V and 0 bases from J, with 8 bases between. CDR3 sequence reads: CAWSVGGSNYGYTF. The DNA for the CDR3 is TGTGCCTGGAGTGTTGGAGGGTCTAACTATGGCTACACCTTC.

The V and J genes are TRBV5-4 and TRBJ2-5; TRBD2 aligns across 10 bases. Germline V gives CDR1 SGHNT, CDR2 YYREEE (reference sequence). Trimming cost V 4 bases and J 7 bases; bases outside gene matches: 10. This CDR3 contains 15 residues. CDR3 sequence reads: CASSSEREGRLTQYF. CDR3 sequence (DNA): TGTGCCAGCAGCAGCGAGCGGGAGGGCCGTCTGACCCAGTACTTC. The variable domain in full, completed from reference TRBV5-4 and TRBJ2-5, reads ETGVTQSPTHLIKTRGQQVTLRCSSQSGHNTVSWYQQALGQGPQFIFQYYREEENGRGNFPPRFSGLQFPNYSSELNVNALELDDSALYLCASSSEREGRLTQYFGPGTRLLVL.

This chain uses TRBV7-9 with TRBJ2-7, with D possibly matching TRBD2 (6 bases). The V and J ends lost 5 bases and 6 bases respectively, with 20 bases between them. CDR3 size: 15 residues. Germline values: CDR1 SEHNR, CDR2 FQNEAQ (reference sequence). CDR3: CASSTLGGRTLEQYF. CDR3 DNA: TGTGCCAGCAGCACCCTTGGGGGGAGAACCCTCGAGCAGTACTTC. Together with reference TRBV7-9 and TRBJ2-7, the CDR3 gives the full variable domain: DTGVSQNPRHKITKRGQNVTFRCDPISEHNRLYWYRQTLGQGPEFLTYFQNEAQLEKSRLLSDRFSAERPKGSFSTLEIQRTEQGDSAMYLCASSTLGGRTLEQYFGPGTRLTVT.

The chain joins TRBV14 to TRBJ1-1; a weak D match, TRBD1 (5 bases). CDR1 and CDR2 from the germline V gene are SGHDN and FVKESK. The V and J ends lost 1 base and 4 bases respectively, with 16 bases between them. CDR3 size: 16 residues. The CDR3 DNA sequence: TGTGCCAGCAGCCAAGCTGGGGTAGGGGTGAGCACTGAAGCTTTCTTT. It encodes CASSQAGVGVSTEAFF.

This chain connects TRBV6-5 to TRBJ2-1, with D possibly being TRBD1 (6 bases). V gave up 4 bases and J gave up 8 bases, with 18 bases separating them. The CDR3 consists of 15 residues. CDR1 is MNHEY, CDR2 SVGAGI, per germline. This CDR3 is CASSSKGSGGYEQFF. Written as DNA, the CDR3 is TGTGCCAGCAGTTCCAAGGGGTCTGGGGGCTATGAGCAGTTCTTC.

The V call is TRBV19, the J call TRBJ2-1; 8 positions match TRBD2. CDR1 is LNHDA and CDR2 is SQIVND in the germline V gene (reference sequence). CDR3 length: 15 residues. The junction had 7 bases not matched to a gene; V was cut back by 9 bases and J by 0 bases. The DNA for the CDR3 is TGTGCCAGCACAATAGCGGGGACCTCCTACAATGAGCAGTTCTTC. Amino acids: CASTIAGTSYNEQFF. The variable domain in full, completed from reference TRBV19 and TRBJ2-1, reads DGGITQSPKYLFRKEGQNVTLSCEQNLNHDAMYWYRQDPGQGLRLIYYSQIVNDFQKGDIAEGYSVSREKKESFPLTVTSAQKNPTAFYLCASTIAGTSYNEQFFGPGTRLTVL.

The rearrangement links TRBV2 to TRBJ1-4, with 11 bases lining up with TRBD1. V lost 6 bases and J lost 7; bases outside the gene matches: 7. CDR3 length: 15 residues. CDR1 is SNHLY, CDR2 FYNNEI, per germline. The CDR3 coding sequence is TGTGCCAGCAGCGGACAGGGGGCGGATGGTGAAAAACTGTTTTTT. Its protein is CASSGQGADGEKLFF. The full variable domain, rest sourced from reference TRBV2 and TRBJ1-4, is EPEVTQTPSHQVTQMGQEVILRCVPISNHLYFYWYRQILGQKVEFLVSFYNNEISEKSEIFDDQFSVERPDGSNFTLKIRSTKLEDSAMYFCASSGQGADGEKLFFGSGTQLSVL.

The chain joins TRBV5-6 to TRBJ2-2, with 8 bases lining up with TRBD2. Germline CDR1 SGHDT, CDR2 YYEEEE. With 4 bases clipped from V and 0 bases from J, the junction kept 5 bases outside the gene matches. The CDR3 runs 16 residues. DNA for the CDR3: TGTGCCAGCAGCCGGGAGGGACAAGCGAACACCGGGGAGCTGTTTTTT. This gives the protein CASSREGQANTGELFF.

The rearrangement uses TRBV10-3 and TRBJ1-6; TRBD1 matches 8 bases. Trimming cost V 6 bases and J 8 bases; bases outside gene matches: 6. The CDR3 contains 14 residues. Germline V lookup: CDR1 ENHRY, CDR2 SYGVKD. DNA for the CDR3: TGTGCCATCAGGGAGGGGACAGGTGATTCACCCCTCCACTTT. Its translation: CAIREGTGDSPLHF.

This clone came up a few times. The chain uses TRBV12-2 and TRBJ2-7; the table's D gene call, TRBD1, was not cross checked with the DNA. TRBV12-2 is recorded as a pseudogene. The CDR3 has 15 residues. The chain's CDR3 is CASRLETYRGYEQYF. The CDR3, as DNA: TGTGCAAGTCGCTTAGAGACCTACAGGGGCTACGAGCAGTACTTC.

The CDR3, as DNA: TGTGCCAGCAGCTCTGGCAGCGGGGGGCTCAAGGATACGCAGTATTTT. This encodes CASSSGSGGLKDTQYF. V is TRBV5-8 and J is TRBJ2-3, with TRBD2 matching over 9 bases. Trimming took 3 bases from V and 6 from J; bases not matched to a gene: 11. Germline CDR1 is SGHTS and CDR2 is YDEGEE. This CDR3 comprises 16 residues.

The chain links TRBV20-1 to TRBJ2-3, with D perhaps matching TRBD2 (5 bases). Germline-derived CDR1 and CDR2 are DFQATT and SNEGSKA (reference sequence). This CDR3 has 11 amino acids. V gave up 0 bases and J gave up 9 bases, with 7 bases separating them. CDR3 loop: CSARDRRTQYF. The CDR3 DNA reads TGCAGTGCTAGAGATCGGAGGACGCAGTATTTT.

The chain joins TRBV11-3 to TRBJ2-1; 13 bases match TRBD2. The CDR3 contains 16 residues. The J segment lost 9 bases and the V segment lost 5 bases, leaving 10 bases of the junction unmatched. Germline assignment: CDR1 SGHNT and CDR2 YENEEA. Here the CDR3 DNA reads TGTGCCAGCAGCGTAGCAGGGACTAGCGGGACTATTGAGCAGTTCTTC. Amino acids: CASSVAGTSGTIEQFF.

The CDR3 spells CASSVGAGGTDTQYF. CDR3 bases: TGTGCCAGCAGTGTAGGAGCGGGGGGGACAGATACGCAGTATTTT. This sequence joins TRBV25-1 and TRBJ2-3; 10 nucleotides align to TRBD2. Germline assignment: CDR1 MGHDK and CDR2 SYGVNS. The trim removed 4 bases at V and 3 bases at J, leaving 4 bases unmatched. The CDR3 spans 15 residues.

In its sample, this clone was seen once. CDR3: CASSSGLLRDGEETQYF. The CDR3 DNA sequence: TGCGCCAGCAGCTCCGGCCTCCTCCGAGACGGAGAAGAGACCCAGTACTTC. The chain employs TRBV5-1 and TRBJ2-5; D remains ambiguous. The CDR3 has 17 residues. Germline V lookup: CDR1 SGHRS, CDR2 YFSETQ. V lost 3 bases and J lost 3, with 21 bases in between.

The V call is TRBV27, the J call TRBJ2-2; 8 positions match TRBD1. The V and J ends lost 6 bases and 6 bases, in that order; junction bases with no gene match: 6. This CDR3 has 14 residues. Germline V gives CDR1 MNHEY, CDR2 SMNVEV (reference sequence). Written as DNA, the CDR3 is TGTGCCAGCAGAGGACAGGGATTCCCCGGGGAGCTGTTTTTT. Residues: CASRGQGFPGELFF.

This chain connects TRBV5-1 to TRBJ2-7, with no clear D. The CDR3 sequence is 11 residues long. The V end lost 4 bases, the J end lost 6 bases, and 8 bases lay between the germline ends. CDR1 is SGHRS, CDR2 YFSETQ, per germline. The CDR3 sequence: CASSAASEQYF. In DNA, the CDR3 is TGCGCCAGCAGCGCGGCGTCCGAGCAGTACTTC. Together with reference TRBV5-1 and TRBJ2-7, the CDR3 gives the full variable domain: KAGVTQTPRYLIKTRGQQVTLSCSPISGHRSVSWYQQTPGQGLQFLFEYFSETQRNKGNFPGRFSGRQFSNSRSEMNVSTLELGDSALYLCASSAASEQYFGPGTRLTVT.

This clone was detected only a few times. The rearrangement joins TRBV6-5 to TRBJ1-4, with D perhaps matching TRBD1 (5 bases). CDR1 is MNHEY, CDR2 SVGAGI, per germline. V dropped 6 bases and J dropped 2 bases, with 10 bases sitting between them. The CDR3 spans 14 residues. CDR3 region: CASSPGWTNEKLFF. The CDR3 nucleotides are TGTGCCAGCAGCCCAGGGTGGACTAATGAAAAACTGTTTTTT.

This rearrangement joins TRBV4-3 to TRBJ1-2; 7 bases map to TRBD1. The CDR3 has 16 residues. After removal of 0 bases from V and 8 bases from J, the junction contained 12 bases not matched to a gene. Germline lookup yields CDR1 LGHNA and CDR2 YSLEER. Written as DNA, the CDR3 is TGCGCCAGCAGCCAAGAATTTGTCGGACAGGTTAGGGGCTACACCTTC. This gives the protein CASSQEFVGQVRGYTF.

The count of this clone is one. The J gene is TRBJ2-3, the V gene TRBV5-1; D gene ambiguous. CDR3 size: 16 residues. Trimming removed 4 bases at V and 0 bases at J, with 15 bases between. Germline values: CDR1 SGHRS, CDR2 YFSETQ. Here the CDR3 DNA reads TGCGCCAGCAGCAAAGCTAAAGCATCTAGCACAGATACGCAGTATTTT. Its translation: CASSKAKASSTDTQYF.

The table lists this clone with a count of one. The chain is built from TRBV27 and TRBJ2-1, with 8 positions matching TRBD2. Germline CDR1 is MNHEY and CDR2 is SMNVEV (reference sequence). This CDR3 region has 17 residues. Trimming at V came to 5 bases and at J to 9 bases, leaving 18 bases not matched to a gene. CDR3: CASSQTSPSGSYGEQFF. The CDR3 DNA sequence: TGTGCCAGCAGTCAAACCTCGCCGAGCGGGAGTTATGGTGAGCAGTTCTTC.

The J gene is TRBJ1-1, the V gene TRBV12-5, with D tentatively TRBD1 (6 bases). The V gene lost 4 bases and the J gene lost 5 bases, with 20 bases spanning the gap. Germline-derived CDR1 and CDR2 are LGHNT and FRNRAP. This CDR3 is built from 16 residues. CDR3: CASGSHLERGGTEAFF. CDR3 in DNA: TGTGCTAGTGGTTCCCACCTAGAGAGGGGGGGGACTGAAGCTTTCTTT.

The chain has TRBV19 and TRBJ1-1, with unresolved D. The CDR3 has 15 residues. Between the trimmed V and J ends, which lost 5 bases and 1 base, there was a span of 14 bases. Germline CDR1 is LNHDA and CDR2 is SQIVND (reference sequence). The CDR3 bases are TGTGCCAGTAGTTCGGCGGGGTCATGGAACACTGAAGCTTTCTTT. This sequence encodes CASSSAGSWNTEAFF.

This chain connects TRBV6-5 to TRBJ2-7; 10 bases agree with TRBD2. Germline V gives CDR1 MNHEY, CDR2 SVGAGI. V was pared by 2 bases and J by 4 bases, with 8 bases of the junction left unmatched. The CDR3 runs 16 residues. The CDR3 region is CASSYASSGGTYEQYF. CDR3 sequence (DNA): TGTGCCAGCAGTTACGCGTCTAGCGGGGGAACGTACGAGCAGTACTTC.

Only one count was recorded for this clone. The chain is built from TRBV19 and TRBJ2-7; 13 nucleotides match TRBD2. The CDR3 has 16 residues. J was trimmed by 7 bases and V by 6 bases; bases with no gene match: 12. CDR1 is LNHDA and CDR2 is SQIVND in the germline V gene (reference sequence). The CDR3: CASSRTGLAGEDEQYF. The CDR3 coding sequence is TGTGCCAGTAGCCGTACAGGACTAGCGGGAGAGGATGAGCAGTACTTC. The full variable domain, with the rest looked up from reference TRBV19 and TRBJ2-7, is DGGITQSPKYLFRKEGQNVTLSCEQNLNHDAMYWYRQDPGQGLRLIYYSQIVNDFQKGDIAEGYSVSREKKESFPLTVTSAQKNPTAFYLCASSRTGLAGEDEQYFGPGTRLTVT.

This clone is a singleton in its sample. The V call is TRBV27, the J call TRBJ2-5; D may be TRBD1 (6 bases). Germline CDR1 reads MNHEY; CDR2 reads SMNVEV (reference sequence). This CDR3 region has 14 residues. The ends were cut back, 6 bases at V and 5 bases at J, with 16 bases in the middle. CDR3 coding DNA: TGTGCCAGCAGGGGGGCAGGGAGTGGTGAGACCCAGTACTTC. Translation gives CASRGAGSGETQYF.

In this sample, this clone turned up once. V gene TRBV12-5 combines with J gene TRBJ2-1; 9 bases match TRBD2. CDR1 is LGHNT and CDR2 is FRNRAP in the germline V gene. The CDR3 sequence is 15 residues long. V shed 6 bases and J 8 bases; nucleotides not matched to a gene: 11. CDR3 amino acids: CASGNPSGGRDEQFF. CDR3 sequence (DNA): TGTGCTAGTGGCAACCCGTCGGGCGGGAGGGATGAGCAGTTCTTC. Full variable domain (missing parts from reference TRBV12-5 and TRBJ2-1): DARVTQTPRHKVTEMGQEVTMRCQPILGHNTVFWYRQTMMQGLELLAYFRNRAPLDDSGMPKDRFSAEMPDATLATLKIQPSEPRDSAVYFCASGNPSGGRDEQFFGPGTRLTVL.

Only a few counts were recorded for this clone. The chain links TRBV10-3 to TRBJ2-7, with 7 bases identical to TRBD2. Germline loops: CDR1 ENHRY, CDR2 SYGVKD. The CDR3 is 13 residues long. The junction had 2 bases not matched to a gene; V was cut back by 3 bases and J by 3 bases. CDR3 in amino acids: CAISDTSDYEQYF. The CDR3 bases are TGTGCCATCAGTGATACTAGCGACTACGAGCAGTACTTC.

The chain is built from TRBV29-1 and TRBJ2-7; 9 nucleotides match TRBD1. CDR1 and CDR2 (germline): SQVTM, ANQGSEA. The ends lost 7 bases at V and 4 bases at J; junction bases unmatched: 5. The CDR3 has 12 residues. DNA for the CDR3: TGCAGCGCCGGGACAGGGCGGTACGAGCAGTACTTC. Translation: CSAGTGRYEQYF.

The chain couples TRBV5-4 to TRBJ1-4; D is unresolved. The CDR3 sequence is 12 residues long. Trimming cost V 1 base and J 8 bases, with 6 bases left between them. Germline V lookup: CDR1 SGHNT, CDR2 YYREEE (reference sequence). CDR3 protein: CASSLFSEKLFF. The CDR3 nucleotides read TGTGCCAGCAGCTTGTTTAGCGAAAAACTGTTTTTT.